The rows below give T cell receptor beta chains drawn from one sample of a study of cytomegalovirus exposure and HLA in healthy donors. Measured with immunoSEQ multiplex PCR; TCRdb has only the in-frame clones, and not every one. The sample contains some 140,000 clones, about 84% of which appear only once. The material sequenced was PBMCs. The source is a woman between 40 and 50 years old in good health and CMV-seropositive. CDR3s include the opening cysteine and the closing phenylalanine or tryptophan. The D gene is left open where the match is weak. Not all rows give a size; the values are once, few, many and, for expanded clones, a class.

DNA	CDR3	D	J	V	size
TGTGCCAGCAGTTTATTAGGACTAAACACTGAAGCTTTCTTT	CASSLLGLNTEAFF	-	TRBJ1-1	TRBV27	-
TGTGCCAGCAGTTTCAGGTCCGGGGACAATGAGCAGTTCTTC	CASSFRSGDNEQFF	-	TRBJ2-1	TRBV28	-
TGTGCCAGCAGCGTAGGTCCGGTGGTCGGGGAGCTGTTTTTT	CASSVGPVVGELFF	-	TRBJ2-2	TRBV9	-
TGCGCCAGCAGCCAGGAAGGCGGGGGAAAGGACTATGGCTACACCTTC	CASSQEGGGKDYGYTF	-	TRBJ1-2	TRBV4-1	-
TGTGCCATCAGTGAAGCGGGGTACACAGATACGCAGTATTTT	CAISEAGYTDTQYF	TRBD2	TRBJ2-3	TRBV10-3	-
TGTGCCAGCAGTCCCGGGACAGGGATTTACGAGCAGTACTTC	CASSPGTGIYEQYF	TRBD1	TRBJ2-7	TRBV5-4	-
TGTGCCAGTAGTATCGGCGGGGGCTTGGACGAGCAGTACTTC	CASSIGGGLDEQYF	-	TRBJ2-7	TRBV19	-
TGTGCCAGCAGCTTCCCGACAGGGGTTGGCTACACCTTC	CASSFPTGVGYTF	TRBD1	TRBJ1-2	TRBV5-4	once
TGCAGCGTTGGGGGGCAGGGGGCGGCTGGCTACACCTTC	CSVGGQGAAGYTF	TRBD1	TRBJ1-2	TRBV29-1	-
TGTGCCAGCAGTGTAGACAGGGGTACGGAGTACTTC	CASSVDRGTEYF	TRBD1	TRBJ2-7	TRBV6-1	-
TGCGCCAGCAGGGGGACTAGCGGAATAATACAAGAGACCCAGTACTTC	CASRGTSGIIQETQYF	TRBD2	TRBJ2-5	TRBV5-1	-
TGTGCCAGCAGCGTAGCTGGCGGGAGCGGCTACGAGCAGTACTTC	CASSVAGGSGYEQYF	TRBD2	TRBJ2-7	TRBV9	-
TGTGCCAGCAGCTTGGAAGACAGGGGTTTCCAAGAGACCCAGTACTTC	CASSLEDRGFQETQYF	TRBD1	TRBJ2-5	TRBV5-6	-
TGCGCCAGCAGCCAAGATCTTCAGCGCCGGGATGAGCAGTTCTTC	CASSQDLQRRDEQFF	-	TRBJ2-1	TRBV4-1	-
TGTGCCAGCAGTATCAGAGGGGGGGACACAGATACGCAGTATTTT	CASSIRGGDTDTQYF	-	TRBJ2-3	TRBV7-2	-
TGTGCCAGCAGAATAGGGACAGGCGAGCCTTACGAGCAGTACTTC	CASRIGTGEPYEQYF	TRBD1	TRBJ2-7	TRBV6-5	-
TGTGCCAGCAGCCCGAGGTACGAGCAGTACTTC	CASSPRYEQYF	-	TRBJ2-7	TRBV7-2	-
TGTGCCAGCAGCTTAAGGCCCCCGGGACAGCTACACAATGAGCAGTTCTTC	CASSLRPPGQLHNEQFF	TRBD1	TRBJ2-1	TRBV11-3	-
TGTGCCAGCTCACCAGGACAGGGGCATCAGCCCCAGCATTTT	CASSPGQGHQPQHF	TRBD1	TRBJ1-5	TRBV18	-
TGTGCCAGCAGGGCCGGGACAGACTCTGGAAACACCATATATTTT	CASRAGTDSGNTIYF	TRBD1	TRBJ1-3	TRBV5-4	-
TGTGCCAGCAGCTTAGTGGGCCAGGGCTATGGCTACACCTTC	CASSLVGQGYGYTF	-	TRBJ1-2	TRBV11-3	-
TGTGCCAGCAGTTTAAACGACAGGGGTTACGAGCAGTACTTC	CASSLNDRGYEQYF	TRBD1	TRBJ2-7	TRBV27	-
TGTGCCAGCAGTTTGGGACAGAACGCGGGAGGCGCGAAAGAGACCCAGTACTTC	CASSLGQNAGGAKETQYF	-	TRBJ2-5	TRBV27	-
TGTGCCTCTCGTCTAGCGGGAGTAGGCGAGCAGTACTTC	CASRLAGVGEQYF	TRBD2	TRBJ2-7	TRBV6-1	-
TGCGCCAGCAGCTTAATTAGCGGGCCCTACGAGCAGTACTTC	CASSLISGPYEQYF	TRBD2	TRBJ2-7	TRBV5-1	-
TGTGCTAGCAGTCATCGACTAGCGGGTGTCTCCGGGGAGCTGTTTTTT	CASSHRLAGVSGELFF	TRBD2	TRBJ2-2	TRBV7-7	medium-sized
TGTGCCAGCAGTTCGTACAGGGGTAATCAGCCCCAGCATTTT	CASSSYRGNQPQHF	TRBD1	TRBJ1-5	TRBV6-5	once
TGTGCCTCCTCCGGCACGAGGGATGAAAAACTGTTTTTT	CASSGTRDEKLFF	-	TRBJ1-4	TRBV30	-
TGTGCCAGCAGTTACTCTCGATTTCCTACCTATGGCTACACCTTC	CASSYSRFPTYGYTF	-	TRBJ1-2	TRBV6-5	-
TGTGCCAGCAGCCCAGGGACACAGGGAGCTTTCTTT	CASSPGTQGAFF	-	TRBJ1-1	TRBV7-9	-
TGTGCCAGCAGTGGGGGACTAGCGGGAGGGCTAAGCACAGATACGCAGTATTTT	CASSGGLAGGLSTDTQYF	TRBD2	TRBJ2-3	TRBV2	-
TGTGCCAGCAGTTACCAACGACAGGGGTGGACTGAAGCTTTCTTT	CASSYQRQGWTEAFF	TRBD1	TRBJ1-1	TRBV6-5	-
TGTGCCAGCAGTTACTCGAGCCCACCAGGGTACGAGCAGTACTTC	CASSYSSPPGYEQYF	-	TRBJ2-7	TRBV6-5	-
TGTGCCAGCAGCTCAAGAAAGGCTAGCGGGAGCGAATCCTACAATGAGCAGTTCTTC	CASSSRKASGSESYNEQFF	TRBD2	TRBJ2-1	TRBV9	-
TGTGCCACCCTCTCTGGAAACACCATATATTTT	CATLSGNTIYF	-	TRBJ1-3	TRBV27	-
TGTGCCAGCTCATCGACAGGGTACAATGAGCAGTTCTTC	CASSSTGYNEQFF	TRBD1	TRBJ2-1	TRBV18	-